A single sample is the source of the 18 T cell receptor beta chains below, sequenced in a study of tumor-infiltrating lymphocytes in oesophageal squamous cell carcinoma. A single record per CDR3 protein comes from TCRdb applying MiXCR to the PCR reads. The sample shows about 21,000 distinct CDR3 sequences, more than 40% of them seen only once. Specimen: normal esophageal tissue next to the tumor. Receptors originate from a male donor with esophageal squamous cell carcinoma.

This clonotype was recorded many times. A single base separates this from a much larger clone, so it may be a read error. The rearrangement joins TRBV6-1 to TRBJ2-7; 7 nucleotides match TRBD2. In germline, CDR1 is MNHNS, CDR2 SASEGT. V lost 6 bases, J lost 7 bases, and 15 bases stayed unmatched. The CDR3 totals 15 residues. The CDR3 spells CASSAGTNPYNEQYF. The CDR3 bases are TGTGCCAGCAGCGCCGGGACTAACCCTTACAATGAGCAGTACTTC.

V usage is TRBV28 and J usage is TRBJ1-1, with D perhaps TRBD1 (5 bases). The CDR3 is 13 residues long. The V gene's germline CDR1 is MDHEN and CDR2 SYDVKM. V shed 7 bases and J shed 9 bases, with 18 bases lying between them. The CDR3 DNA reads TGTGCCAGCACCGACTCCCAGACAGATAAAGCTTTCTTT. Protein: CASTDSQTDKAFF.

This clonotype was recorded a few times. The chain recombines TRBV5-8 with TRBJ1-6; D unclear. This CDR3 region has 15 residues. Germline V gives CDR1 SGHTS, CDR2 YDEGEE. V lost 1 base and J 0 bases, leaving 5 bases between the germline ends. The CDR3, as DNA: TGTGCCAGCAGCTTGTGGAGCTCCTATAATTCACCCCTCCACTTT. It specifies CASSLWSSYNSPLHF.

The table lists this clonotype with many counts. A much larger clone sits a single nucleotide away, making a read error possible. This chain connects TRBV11-3 to TRBJ2-7; D possibly corresponds to TRBD2 (6 bases). The V gene's germline CDR1 is SGHNT and CDR2 YENEEA. The CDR3 runs 15 residues. The V and J ends lost 5 bases and 7 bases respectively, with 21 bases between them. The CDR3 nucleotides are TGTGCCAGCAGCCGACTAGGGAGCTCCTACAATGAGCAGTACTTC. Its protein is CASSRLGSSYNEQYF.

In its sample, this clonotype is medium-sized. V usage is TRBV11-2 and J usage is TRBJ2-3; 8 bases are shared with TRBD2. Germline CDR1 is SGHAT and CDR2 is FQNNGV. The J segment lost 2 bases and the V segment lost 3 bases, leaving 1 base of the junction unmatched. This CDR3 is built from 14 residues. This CDR3 is CASSFSGITDTQYF. The CDR3 coding sequence is TGTGCCAGCAGCTTTAGCGGGATCACAGATACGCAGTATTTT.

The V gene is TRBV7-3, the J gene TRBJ2-3; D is perhaps TRBD1 (5 bases). Between the trimmed V and J ends, which lost 4 bases and 9 bases, there was a span of 11 bases. There are 12 residues in the CDR3. The germline gives CDR1 SGHTA, CDR2 FQGTGA. The DNA of the CDR3 is TGTGCCAGCAGCTCCTCCTCAGGGACGCAGTATTTT. Residues: CASSSSSGTQYF.

Turning to this clonotype: Relative to the germline gene, one junction end is altered; a read error may explain this. This chain uses TRBV6-5 with TRBJ2-4; unclear D gene. CDR1 MNHEY and CDR2 SVGAGI come from the germline V gene. This CDR3 region has 15 residues. CDR3 nucleotide sequence: TGTGCCAGCGGTTACTCGAGAAGTGTGGGCAACATTCAGTACTTC. As protein: CASGYSRSVGNIQYF.

The V and J genes are TRBV7-6 and TRBJ2-5; D tentatively fits TRBD1 or TRBD2 (6 bases each). Germline V CDR1 and CDR2: SGHVS, FNYEAQ. Trimming cost V 0 bases and J 2 bases, with 13 bases left between them. This CDR3 is built from 16 residues. In nucleotides, the CDR3 is TGTGCCAGCAGCTTAGCGGGGGGCGTCCTTCAAGAGACCCAGTACTTC. Translating gives CASSLAGGVLQETQYF.

This clonotype is labeled as medium-sized. This sequence joins TRBV7-9 and TRBJ2-4; D is uncertain. The V end lost 1 base, the J end lost 6 bases, and 13 bases lay between the germline ends. The CDR3 has 15 residues. CDR1 is SEHNR and CDR2 is FQNEAQ in the germline V gene (reference sequence). The CDR3 nucleotides read TGTGCCAGCAGCTTAGAGGGCTCCGTCCGAAACATTCAGTACTTC. Translated, it gives CASSLEGSVRNIQYF.

This clonotype has just one count. The chain carries TRBV6-2 or TRBV6-3 and TRBJ1-1; no clear D. The CDR3 has 13 residues. Germline-derived CDR1 and CDR2 are MNHEY and SVGEGT. The V and J ends lost 2 bases and 2 bases respectively, with 6 bases between them. The CDR3 loop reads CASSYPGNTEAFF. The CDR3, as DNA: TGTGCCAGCAGTTACCCCGGCAACACTGAAGCTTTCTTT.

This clonotype has only a few counts. V usage is TRBV6-1 and J usage is TRBJ1-6; possibly TRBD1 for D (5 bases). The CDR3 contains 14 residues. CDR1 and CDR2 from the germline V gene are MNHNS and SASEGT. CDR3 sequence reads: CAGRGSSYNSPLHF. The CDR3 DNA sequence: TGTGCGGGGCGCGGAAGCTCCTATAATTCACCCCTCCACTTT.

This clonotype was observed at least ten times. This chain links TRBV7-6 with TRBJ2-7; perhaps TRBD2 as D (6 bases). The length of the CDR3 is 16 residues. Deletions cut 3 bases from V and 2 bases from J, with 17 bases between. Germline V gene data show CDR1 as SGHVS and CDR2 as FNYEAQ. CDR3 sequence (DNA): TGTGCCAGCAGCTTGAGGGCCGGAGGGGCACCCTACGAGCAGTACTTC. Protein: CASSLRAGGAPYEQYF.

This clonotype was seen a handful of times. This chain links TRBV7-8 with TRBJ2-5, with D tentatively TRBD1 or TRBD2 (5 bases each). The CDR3 contains 13 residues. Per germline, CDR1 SGHVS and CDR2 FQNEAQ. Trimming took 5 bases from V and 5 from J, leaving 12 bases between them. The CDR3 nucleotides read TGTGCCAGCAGCCGGGACCAAGGGGAGACCCAGTACTTC. It is translated as CASSRDQGETQYF.

The rearrangement uses TRBV10-3 and TRBJ2-3, with 12 nucleotides matching TRBD1. The last part of the DNA fits TRBJ2-7 better; the J call may be wrong. Looked up from germline, CDR1 is ENHRY and CDR2 is SYGVKD. The CDR3 runs to 15 residues. This chain's CDR3 is CAISGDRGPKYEQYF. The CDR3 DNA follows: TGTGCCATCAGTGGGGACAGGGGGCCTAAATACGAGCAGTACTTC.

In this sample, this clonotype turned up once. The conserved phenylalanine or tryptophan normally closing the CDR3 is absent here, so this likely arose from a read error. The DNA is left out, because the CDR3 cannot be placed on it with certainty; the CDR3 is given as TCRdb lists it. V gene TRBV7-8 combines with J gene TRBJ2-5; the table's D call TRBD1 went unverified against the DNA. The V gene's germline CDR1 is SGHVS and CDR2 FQNEAQ. Both ends counted, the CDR3 spans 18 residues. CDR3 amino acids: CASSLDGTGWLETQYFGS.

This clonotype was counted at least ten times. The genes are TRBV7-2 and TRBJ2-2; 15 bases are shared with TRBD2. The CDR3 is 19 amino acids. Germline V gene lookup returns CDR1 SGHTA and CDR2 FQGNSA. Unmatched junction bases numbered 7, after V lost 5 bases and J lost 0 bases. The CDR3 here is CASSAGLAGGKPNTGELFF. CDR3 in DNA: TGTGCCAGCAGCGCGGGACTAGCGGGGGGAAAGCCGAACACCGGGGAGCTGTTTTTT.

Turning to this clonotype: The germline gene is not matched at one end of the junction; a read error may be the cause. The rearrangement uses TRBV7-6 and TRBJ2-6; D remains unclear. This CDR3 contains 9 residues. The germline V gene has CDR1 SGHVS and CDR2 FNYEAQ. The DNA for the CDR3 is TGTGCCAGCGGCGACCTATTCGGATTC. Protein sequence: CASGDLFGF.

J is TRBJ2-3 and V is TRBV7-2; 16 positions match TRBD2. This CDR3 is built from 17 residues. The germline V gene encodes CDR1 SGHTA and CDR2 FQGNSA. After removal of 5 bases from V and 5 bases from J, the junction contained 7 bases not matched to a gene. Here the CDR3 reads CASSPGTSGGAEDTQYF. In DNA, the CDR3 is TGTGCCAGCAGCCCTGGGACTAGCGGGGGGGCGGAAGATACGCAGTATTTT.